This paragraph reports one T cell receptor (beta chain). The sample comes from a study of blood T cell repertoires in COVID-19. Sequenced by immunoSEQ multiplex PCR; TCRdb stores in-frame clones only, minus some. The table shows over 300,000 clones, with 70% to 90% occurring only once. Trimming took off 5 bases at V and 7 bases at J, with 9 bases between the two ends. The germline gives CDR1 SEHNR, CDR2 FQNEAQ (reference sequence). CDR3 length: 12 residues. The material sequenced was PBMCs or T cells enriched from blood (not recorded which). The clonotype originates from a woman aged 25 to 39 who had recovered from COVID-19. The genes are TRBV7-9 and TRBJ1-3; D unclear. The CDR3 reads CASSPAQNTIYF. The DNA for the CDR3 is TGTGCCAGCAGCCCCGCCCAGAACACCATATATTTT.